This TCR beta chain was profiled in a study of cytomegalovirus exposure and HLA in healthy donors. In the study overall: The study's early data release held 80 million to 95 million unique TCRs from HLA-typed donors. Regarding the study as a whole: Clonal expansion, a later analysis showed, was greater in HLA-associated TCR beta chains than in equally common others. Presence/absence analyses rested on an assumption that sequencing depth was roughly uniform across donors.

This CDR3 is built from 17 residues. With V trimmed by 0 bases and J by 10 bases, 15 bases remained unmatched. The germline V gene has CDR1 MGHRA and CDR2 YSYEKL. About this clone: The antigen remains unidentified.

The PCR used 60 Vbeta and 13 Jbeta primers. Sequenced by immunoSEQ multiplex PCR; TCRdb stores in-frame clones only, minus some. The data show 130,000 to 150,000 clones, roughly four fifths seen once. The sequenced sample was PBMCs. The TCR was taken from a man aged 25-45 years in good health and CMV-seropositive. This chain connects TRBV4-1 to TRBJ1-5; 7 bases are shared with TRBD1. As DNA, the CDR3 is TGCGCCAGCAGCCAAGATAACGAGGGACAGAGAATATTTCCCCAGCATTTT. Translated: CASSQDNEGQRIFPQHF.